These 27 T cell receptor beta chains were all obtained from the same sample, sequenced in a study of T cell changes during pregnancy in multiple sclerosis. Clones were sequenced by immunoSEQ multiplex PCR, and TCRdb holds only the in-frame ones, with some missing. The sample records some 74,000 clones, approximately 92% being singletons. The sequencing used peripheral blood, collected before pregnancy. Every receptor here comes from a female donor with multiple sclerosis, enrolled in a pregnancy study.

There are a few counts of this clone. V and J are TRBV19 and TRBJ1-2; 7 nucleotides agree with TRBD1. CDR3 length equals 16 residues. The germline V gene has CDR1 LNHDA and CDR2 SQIVND (reference sequence). The junction had 7 bases not matched to a gene; V was cut back by 0 bases and J by 3 bases. The chain's CDR3 is CASSIDTTGNYYGYTF. The CDR3 region has the DNA TGTGCCAGTAGTATAGATACGACAGGGAACTACTATGGCTACACCTTC.

The chain couples TRBV28 to TRBJ2-7, with D possibly TRBD2 on 6 matching bases. Germline V gene data show CDR1 as MDHEN and CDR2 as SYDVKM. The germline V and J ends were trimmed by 6 bases and 3 bases, with 24 bases remaining between them. CDR3 length: 17 amino acids. CDR3 residues: CASRLGRFTGVFYEQYF. CDR3 nucleotide sequence: TGTGCCAGCAGACTTGGGCGGTTTACGGGAGTGTTCTACGAGCAGTACTTC.

The genes are TRBV28 and TRBJ1-1; 7 bases are shared with TRBD1. Germline-derived CDR1 and CDR2 are MDHEN and SYDVKM. J gave up 0 bases and V 4 bases, and 14 bases lay outside the gene matches. This CDR3 has 18 amino acids. The CDR3 coding sequence is TGTGCCAGCAGTTACGCGGACAGGCGCACATTCATGAACACTGAAGCTTTCTTT. It encodes CASSYADRRTFMNTEAFF.

This chain links TRBV4-1 with TRBJ2-7; D unclear. Between the trimmed V and J ends, which lost 4 bases and 5 bases, there was a span of 15 bases. CDR3 size: 14 residues. Germline V gives CDR1 MGHRA, CDR2 YSYEKL. This chain's CDR3 is CASSPLLRVNEQYF. The CDR3 DNA follows: TGCGCCAGCAGCCCCCTTCTCCGGGTCAACGAGCAGTACTTC.

This clone appeared a single time. The chain combines TRBV19 with TRBJ2-7; possible D gene TRBD1, 6 bases. Germline V CDR1 and CDR2: LNHDA, SQIVND (reference sequence). This CDR3 has 13 amino acids. The V end was cut by 7 bases, the J end by 5 bases, with 15 bases between. CDR3 nucleotide sequence: TGTGCCAGTAAGTTACAGGGTGGGCACGAGCAGTACTTC. Amino acids: CASKLQGGHEQYF.

The V call is TRBV11-3, the J call TRBJ1-1; D remains unclear. In germline, CDR1 is SGHNT, CDR2 YENEEA. The CDR3 runs 14 residues. Trimming removed 5 bases at V and 4 bases at J, with 14 bases between. DNA of the CDR3: TGTGCCAGCAGCCATCCCAACGAGGGCACTGAAGCTTTCTTT. Amino acid sequence: CASSHPNEGTEAFF.

The CDR3 nucleotides read TGTGCCAGCAGCCTGATGACTAGCGGGAGCTCCTACGAGCAGTACTTC. Translated, it gives CASSLMTSGSSYEQYF. J is TRBJ2-7 and V is TRBV14; 12 positions agree with TRBD2. Looked up from germline, CDR1 is SGHDN and CDR2 is FVKESK. This CDR3 region has 16 residues. Losses at the gene ends were 4 bases for V and 0 bases for J; bases not matched to a gene: 4.

This chain connects TRBV14 to TRBJ2-5, with D perhaps matching TRBD2 (6 bases). Looked up from germline, CDR1 is SGHDN and CDR2 is FVKESK. There are 16 residues in the CDR3. Between the trimmed V and J ends, which lost 0 bases and 0 bases, there was a span of 11 bases. Here the CDR3 DNA reads TGTGCCAGCAGCCAAGATCTTGGGGACTACCAAGAGACCCAGTACTTC. Translation: CASSQDLGDYQETQYF.

The rearrangement links TRBV11-3 to TRBJ1-5, with 9 bases matching TRBD1. The germline V gene has CDR1 SGHNT and CDR2 YENEEA. Losses at the gene ends were 4 bases for V and 0 bases for J; bases not matched to a gene: 13. The CDR3 length is 19 residues. CDR3 sequence reads: CASSSGDRVLRISNQPQHF. For the CDR3, the DNA is TGTGCCAGCAGCTCCGGGGACAGGGTTCTCAGGATTAGCAATCAGCCCCAGCATTTT.

This chain links TRBV7-2 with TRBJ2-7; 12 bases line up with TRBD2. This CDR3 is 16 amino acids long. Looked up from germline, CDR1 is SGHTA and CDR2 is FQGNSA. V dropped 4 bases and J dropped 2; count of bases not matched to a gene: 6. In DNA, the CDR3 is TGTGCCAGCAGCTATCTAGCGGGAGGGCCCACCTACGAGCAGTACTTC. Its translation is CASSYLAGGPTYEQYF.

The chain combines TRBV7-2 with TRBJ2-1, with TRBD1 as a possible D gene (5 bases). Between the trimmed V and J ends, which lost 4 bases and 0 bases, there was a span of 7 bases. Germline V CDR1 and CDR2: SGHTA, FQGNSA. The CDR3 totals 14 residues. CDR3 protein: CASSSRASYNEQFF. In DNA, the CDR3 is TGTGCCAGCAGCTCCAGGGCCTCCTACAATGAGCAGTTCTTC.

The chain employs TRBV18 and TRBJ1-3; 7 nucleotides line up with TRBD1. Per the germline V gene, CDR1 is KGHSH and CDR2 is LQKENI. V was pared by 2 bases and J by 0 bases, with 10 bases of the junction left unmatched. The CDR3 is 18 amino acids. CDR3 region: CASSPIQPGQLSGNTIYF. CDR3 nucleotide sequence: TGTGCCAGCTCACCAATTCAGCCGGGACAGCTCTCTGGAAACACCATATATTTT. Full variable domain (outside the CDR3, taken from reference TRBV18 and TRBJ1-3): NAGVMQNPRHLVRRRGQEARLRCSPMKGHSHVYWYRQLPEEGLKFMVYLQKENIIDESGMPKERFSAEFPKEGPSILRIQQVVRGDSAAYFCASSPIQPGQLSGNTIYFGEGSWLTVV.

This clone appeared once. The rearrangement joins TRBV5-1 to TRBJ2-1; the match to TRBD2 covers 10 bases. The CDR3 is made up of 18 amino acids. Germline CDR1 and CDR2: SGHRS and YFSETQ. The V and J ends lost 1 base and 2 bases, in that order; junction bases with no gene match: 9. The CDR3 loop is CASSLLPGLAFAYNEQFF. The CDR3, as DNA: TGCGCCAGCAGCTTGCTACCGGGACTAGCGTTTGCCTACAATGAGCAGTTCTTC.

This chain links TRBV7-2 with TRBJ2-7; 8 bases align to TRBD2. The V and J ends lost 5 bases and 6 bases, in that order; junction bases with no gene match: 12. The CDR3 has 15 amino acids. Germline V CDR1 and CDR2: SGHTA, FQGNSA. CDR3 sequence (DNA): TGTGCCAGCAGCCCGTTGAGCGGGAGTTACGGCGAGCAGTACTTC. It translates to CASSPLSGSYGEQYF.

This clone was detected only once. CDR3 sequence reads: CASSSGQENTIYF. The CDR3 DNA sequence: TGTGCCAGCTCATCCGGACAGGAAAACACCATATATTTT. This chain joins TRBV18 and TRBJ1-3, with 7 nucleotides matching TRBD1. Germline V gene lookup returns CDR1 KGHSH and CDR2 LQKENI. CDR3 length: 13 amino acids. The V and J ends lost 5 bases and 6 bases, in that order; junction bases with no gene match: 4.

The chain has TRBV2 and TRBJ2-1; D may be TRBD1 (6 bases). CDR1 is SNHLY, CDR2 FYNNEI, per germline. V was shortened by 2 bases and J by 6 bases, with 11 bases between the two germline ends. The CDR3 has 14 residues. The CDR3 sequence: CASSEQGTSNEQFF. DNA of the CDR3: TGTGCCAGCAGTGAACAGGGGACCTCCAATGAGCAGTTCTTC.

This chain joins TRBV7-2 and TRBJ2-3; the match to TRBD2 covers 9 bases. This CDR3 spans 14 amino acids. Germline CDR1 SGHTA, CDR2 FQGNSA. V trimming: 8 bases; J trimming: 4 bases; junction bases outside the gene matches: 7. The CDR3 region has the DNA TGTGCCAGCGGACTTAGCGGGAGCCCAGATACGCAGTATTTT. Its translation: CASGLSGSPDTQYF.

The gene calls are TRBV13 and TRBJ1-2; D possibly corresponds to TRBD1 (5 bases). CDR1 is PRHDT and CDR2 is FYEKMQ in the germline V gene (reference sequence). The CDR3 has 15 residues. Trimming took 2 bases from V and 4 from J, leaving 14 bases between them. CDR3 amino acids: CASSLSGKLIYGYTF. The CDR3 DNA follows: TGTGCCAGCAGCTTATCAGGGAAATTGATCTATGGCTACACCTTC. Filled out from reference TRBV13 and TRBJ1-2, the complete variable domain reads AAGVIQSPRHLIKEKRETATLKCYPIPRHDTVYWYQQGPGQDPQFLISFYEKMQSDKGSIPDRFSAQQFSDYHSELNMSSLELGDSALYFCASSLSGKLIYGYTFGSGTRLTVV.

The rearrangement links TRBV25-1 to TRBJ1-5, with 8 nucleotides matching TRBD1. Trimming cost V 2 bases and J 3 bases; bases outside gene matches: 3. Germline V CDR1 and CDR2: MGHDK, SYGVNS. This CDR3 is 15 amino acids long. The CDR3 region is CASSEPGQVNQPQHF. In DNA, the CDR3 is TGTGCCAGCAGTGAACCGGGACAGGTCAATCAGCCCCAGCATTTT. Full variable domain (remainder filled in from reference TRBV25-1 and TRBJ1-5): EADIYQTPRYLVIGTGKKITLECSQTMGHDKMYWYQQDPGMELHLIHYSYGVNSTEKGDLSSESTVSRIRTEHFPLTLESARPSHTSQYLCASSEPGQVNQPQHFGDGTRLSIL.

The rearrangement uses TRBV4-1 and TRBJ2-5; 8 positions agree with TRBD2. Germline CDR1 reads MGHRA; CDR2 reads YSYEKL. Trimming cost V 5 bases and J 7 bases; bases outside gene matches: 12. This CDR3 region has 15 residues. The CDR3 DNA follows: TGCGCCAGCAGCTCCCGGACCCTAGCGGGCGGGACCCAGTACTTC. Its protein is CASSSRTLAGGTQYF.

The chain employs TRBV2 and TRBJ1-4; 11 bases fit TRBD1. The CDR3 length is 14 residues. CDR1 and CDR2 (germline): SNHLY, FYNNEI. With V trimmed by 7 bases and J by 8 bases, 6 bases remained unmatched. CDR3 nucleotides: TGTGCCAGCACTCCGGGACAGGGGGGGGAAAAACTGTTTTTT. Translated, it gives CASTPGQGGEKLFF.

This clone was seen a single time. The rearrangement links TRBV4-3 to TRBJ2-1, with 8 bases lining up with TRBD2. The CDR3 is made up of 17 amino acids. The J segment lost 4 bases and the V segment lost 0 bases, leaving 8 bases of the junction unmatched. Germline V gives CDR1 LGHNA, CDR2 YSLEER. CDR3 sequence: CASSQERSGRKYNEQFF. The CDR3 bases are TGCGCCAGCAGCCAAGAAAGAAGCGGGAGAAAGTACAATGAGCAGTTCTTC.

The chain employs TRBV29-1 and TRBJ2-5; D gene ambiguous. The CDR3 covers 10 residues. V was shortened by 4 bases and J by 2 bases, with 2 bases between the two germline ends. Germline V gene lookup returns CDR1 SQVTM and CDR2 ANQGSEA. For the CDR3, the DNA is TGCAGCGTTGTACAAGAGACCCAGTACTTC. Protein: CSVVQETQYF.

The V and J genes are TRBV10-3 and TRBJ2-1; a possible D gene is TRBD2 (5 bases). CDR1 is ENHRY, CDR2 SYGVKD, per germline. This CDR3 spans 20 amino acids. V lost 0 bases and J lost 2, with 23 bases in between. This CDR3 reads CAISESSPLRVAPAYNEQFF. Written as DNA, the CDR3 is TGTGCCATCAGTGAGTCTAGCCCTCTAAGGGTAGCGCCCGCCTACAATGAGCAGTTCTTC.

The chain joins TRBV1 to TRBJ2-1; whether TRBD2, the table's D call, matches the DNA was not checked. TRBV1 is termed a pseudogene. The CDR3 has 11 amino acids. For the CDR3, the DNA is TGCACCAGCAGCCAAGATCGTGAGAAGTTCTTC. Residues: CTSSQDREKFF.

The chain carries TRBV11-3 and TRBJ1-2, with 7 bases aligning to TRBD1. V lost 1 base, J lost 4 bases, and 9 bases stayed unmatched. CDR1 is SGHNT and CDR2 is YENEEA in the germline V gene. The CDR3 consists of 16 residues. The chain's CDR3 is CASSLGEIGTAYGYTF. The CDR3 nucleotides read TGTGCCAGCAGCTTAGGTGAAATAGGGACAGCCTATGGCTACACCTTC.

This clone has a single count. The chain combines TRBV9 with TRBJ1-1; possibly TRBD1 for D (5 bases). Per germline, CDR1 SGDLS and CDR2 YYNGEE. With 7 bases removed from V and 0 bases from J, the gap between germline ends came to 10 bases. CDR3 length: 13 residues. The chain's CDR3 is CASSGLMNTEAFF. CDR3 coding DNA: TGTGCCAGCTCGGGACTCATGAACACTGAAGCTTTCTTT.